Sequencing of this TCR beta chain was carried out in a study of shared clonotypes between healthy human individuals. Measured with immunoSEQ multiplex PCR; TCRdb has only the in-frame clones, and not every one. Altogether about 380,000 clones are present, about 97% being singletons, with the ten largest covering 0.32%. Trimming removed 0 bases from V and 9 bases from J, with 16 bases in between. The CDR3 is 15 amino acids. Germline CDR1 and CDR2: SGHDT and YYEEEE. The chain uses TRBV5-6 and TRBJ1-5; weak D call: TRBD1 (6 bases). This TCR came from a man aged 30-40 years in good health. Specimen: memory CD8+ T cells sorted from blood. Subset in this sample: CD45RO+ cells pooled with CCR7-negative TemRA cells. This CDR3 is CASSLAMSARGPQHF. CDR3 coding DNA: TGTGCCAGCAGCTTGGCCATGTCAGCCAGGGGGCCCCAGCATTTT. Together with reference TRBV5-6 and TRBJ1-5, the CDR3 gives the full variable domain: DAGVTQSPTHLIKTRGQQVTLRCSPKSGHDTVSWYQQALGQGPQFIFQYYEEEERQRGNFPDRFSGHQFPNYSSELNVNALLLGDSALYLCASSLAMSARGPQHFGDGTRLSIL.